These 14 T cell receptor beta chains came from one sample sequenced in a study of blood T cell repertoires in COVID-19. Here immunoSEQ multiplex PCR was the method, and the copy in TCRdb shows in-frame clones only, minus some. The sample contains some 100,000 clones, approximately 92% of which appear only once. Source material: peripheral blood. The receptors here all came from a woman in her sixties or seventies with active COVID-19.

The CDR3: CAATKREGAETQYF. In nucleotides, the CDR3 is TGTGCCGCCACCAAGCGGGAGGGGGCAGAGACCCAGTACTTC. The chain has TRBV6-6 and TRBJ2-5, with 10 bases matching TRBD2. Germline V gene data show CDR1 as MNHNY and CDR2 as SVGAGI (reference sequence). There are 14 residues in the CDR3. The ends lost 11 bases at V and 4 bases at J; junction bases unmatched: 10.

The J gene is TRBJ1-4, the V gene TRBV28; 7 bases are shared with TRBD1. Germline V gives CDR1 MDHEN, CDR2 SYDVKM. This CDR3 contains 15 residues. V was clipped by 5 bases and J by 7 bases; unmatched bases: 10. CDR3 region: CASSRRTGGFEKLFF. The DNA of the CDR3 is TGTGCCAGCAGTCGAAGGACAGGCGGGTTTGAAAAACTGTTTTTT.

V is TRBV9 and J is TRBJ2-7, with D possibly TRBD2 on 5 matching bases. This CDR3 region has 12 residues. Germline V gene data show CDR1 as SGDLS and CDR2 as YYNGEE. Between the trimmed V and J ends, which lost 3 bases and 6 bases, there was a span of 10 bases. This CDR3 reads CASSGAGGEQYF. Written as DNA, the CDR3 is TGTGCCAGCAGCGGCGCGGGCGGCGAGCAGTACTTC.

In this sample, this clone turned up once. The chain carries TRBV5-5 and TRBJ1-2, with TRBD1 matching 7 bases. Per the germline V gene, CDR1 is SGHKS and CDR2 is YYEKEE (reference sequence). The J segment lost 2 bases and the V segment lost 4 bases, leaving 2 bases of the junction unmatched. The CDR3 covers 13 residues. The CDR3 region has the DNA TGTGCCAGCAGCCAGGGACAGAACTATGGCTACACCTTC. This codes for CASSQGQNYGYTF.

The chain has TRBV5-1 and TRBJ1-6; weak D call: TRBD1 (5 bases). The CDR3 sequence is 15 residues long. Per germline, CDR1 SGHRS and CDR2 YFSETQ. Trimming pared 0 bases from V and 7 bases from J, leaving 11 bases between. In DNA, the CDR3 is TGCGCCAGCAGCTTGGTGCAGGGTTTCAATTCACCCCTCCACTTT. Amino acid sequence: CASSLVQGFNSPLHF.

The genes are TRBV27 and TRBJ2-1, with 10 bases lining up with TRBD2. Trimming removed 0 bases from V and 7 bases from J; junction bases left unmatched: 3. The CDR3 contains 15 residues. The V gene's germline CDR1 is MNHEY and CDR2 SMNVEV (reference sequence). In nucleotides, the CDR3 is TGTGCCAGCAGTTTATCTAGCGGGGGGTGGAATGAGCAGTTCTTC. Encoded protein: CASSLSSGGWNEQFF.

The rearrangement uses TRBV11-3 and TRBJ1-4; D remains ambiguous. The CDR3 has 16 residues. Germline lookup yields CDR1 SGHNT and CDR2 YENEEA. V lost 4 bases and J 5 bases, leaving 17 bases between the germline ends. CDR3 bases: TGTGCCAGCAGCTACGAAACAGTTTACACGAATGAAAAACTGTTTTTT. Residues: CASSYETVYTNEKLFF. The full variable domain, with the rest looked up from reference TRBV11-3 and TRBJ1-4, is EAGVVQSPRYKIIEKKQPVAFWCNPISGHNTLYWYLQNLGQGPELLIRYENEEAVDDSQLPKDRFSAERLKGVDSTLKIQPAELGDSAVYLCASSYETVYTNEKLFFGSGTQLSVL.

This chain uses TRBV3-1 (or the pseudogene TRBV3-2) with TRBJ1-1, with no clear D. Trimming took 1 base from V and 1 from J, leaving 4 bases between them. Germline loops: CDR1 LGHDT, CDR2 YNNKEL (reference sequence). The length of the CDR3 is 13 residues. CDR3 in amino acids: CASSQVKNTEAFF. CDR3 coding DNA: TGTGCCAGCAGCCAAGTTAAGAACACTGAAGCTTTCTTT.

V is TRBV15 and J is TRBJ2-6; the D is unclear. Deletions cut 1 base from V and 2 bases from J, with 12 bases between. This CDR3 region has 17 residues. Per germline, CDR1 LNHNV and CDR2 YYDKDF (reference sequence). The CDR3 DNA is TGTGCCACCAGCAGAGCCGTCGGGTCCCCTGGGGCCAACGTCCTGACTTTC. Its protein product is CATSRAVGSPGANVLTF.

V is TRBV28 and J is TRBJ1-5; a possible D gene is TRBD1 (5 bases). The CDR3 length is 16 residues. Germline V gene sequence: CDR1 MDHEN, CDR2 SYDVKM. The ends were cut back, 7 bases at V and 6 bases at J, with 22 bases in the middle. Written as DNA, the CDR3 is TGTGCCAGCAATTTGGGAATCCGGGACGGGGGTCAGCCCCAGCATTTT. It translates to CASNLGIRDGGQPQHF.

This clone has a handful of counts. The chain employs TRBV6-1 and TRBJ2-7; D unclear. The CDR3 spans 12 residues. Germline CDR1 is MNHNS and CDR2 is SASEGT. Trimming shortened V by 1 base and J by 3 bases, and 4 bases separated the two germline ends. Here the CDR3 DNA reads TGTGCCAGCAGTGAAGACATCTACGAGCAGTACTTC. Its translation is CASSEDIYEQYF.

This rearrangement joins TRBV28 to TRBJ1-1; D unclear. CDR3 length: 12 amino acids. CDR1 is MDHEN, CDR2 SYDVKM, per germline. Between the trimmed V and J ends, which lost 5 bases and 3 bases, there was a span of 7 bases. The CDR3 protein is CASSVRYTEAFF. In DNA form, the CDR3 reads TGTGCCAGCAGTGTCCGGTACACTGAAGCTTTCTTT.

The chain links TRBV7-6 to TRBJ2-7, with a possible D match to TRBD1 (5 bases). V was clipped by 5 bases and J by 4 bases, with 9 bases between them. The CDR3 spans 12 residues. Germline V gives CDR1 SGHVS, CDR2 FNYEAQ. The chain's CDR3 is CASSRTGYEQYF. For the CDR3, the DNA is TGTGCCAGCAGCCGCACAGGTTACGAGCAGTACTTC.

The V call is TRBV28, the J call TRBJ2-7; 8 nucleotides agree with TRBD1. J lost 6 bases, V lost 5 bases, and 9 bases had no gene match. Looked up from germline, CDR1 is MDHEN and CDR2 is SYDVKM. The CDR3 spans 14 residues. Written as DNA, the CDR3 is TGTGCCAGCAGTGCCGGACAGGGCCCTTTCGAGCAGTACTTC. Translating it yields CASSAGQGPFEQYF.